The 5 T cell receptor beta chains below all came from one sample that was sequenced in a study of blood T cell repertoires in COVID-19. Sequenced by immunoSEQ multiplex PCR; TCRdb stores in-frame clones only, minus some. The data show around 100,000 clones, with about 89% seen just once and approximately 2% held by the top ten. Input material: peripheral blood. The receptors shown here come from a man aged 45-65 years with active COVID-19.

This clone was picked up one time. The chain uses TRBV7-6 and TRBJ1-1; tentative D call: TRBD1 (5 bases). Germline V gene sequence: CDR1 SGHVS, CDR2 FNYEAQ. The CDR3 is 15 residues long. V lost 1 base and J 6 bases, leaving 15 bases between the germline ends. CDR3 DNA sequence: TGTGCCAGCAGCTTAGGTTACCCCTTAGGGGCTGAAGCTTTCTTT. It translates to CASSLGYPLGAEAFF.

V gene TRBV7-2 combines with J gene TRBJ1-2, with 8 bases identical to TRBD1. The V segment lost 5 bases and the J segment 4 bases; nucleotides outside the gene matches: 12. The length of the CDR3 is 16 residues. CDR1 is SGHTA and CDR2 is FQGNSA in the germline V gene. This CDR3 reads CASSDRQGTDVYGYTF. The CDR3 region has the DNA TGTGCCAGCAGCGACCGACAGGGGACGGATGTCTATGGCTACACCTTC.

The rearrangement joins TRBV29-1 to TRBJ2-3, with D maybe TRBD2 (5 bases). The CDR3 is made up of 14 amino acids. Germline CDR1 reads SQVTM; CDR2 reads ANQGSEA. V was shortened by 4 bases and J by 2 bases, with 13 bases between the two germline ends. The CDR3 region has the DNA TGCAGCGTTGTGGGTGACTACCTCACAGATACGCAGTATTTT. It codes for CSVVGDYLTDTQYF.

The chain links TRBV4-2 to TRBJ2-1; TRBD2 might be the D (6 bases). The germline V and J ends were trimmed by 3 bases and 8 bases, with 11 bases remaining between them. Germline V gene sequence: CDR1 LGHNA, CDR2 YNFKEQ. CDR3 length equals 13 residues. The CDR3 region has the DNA TGTGCCAGCAGCCAGGGACTCCCCGATGAGCAGTTCTTC. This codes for CASSQGLPDEQFF.

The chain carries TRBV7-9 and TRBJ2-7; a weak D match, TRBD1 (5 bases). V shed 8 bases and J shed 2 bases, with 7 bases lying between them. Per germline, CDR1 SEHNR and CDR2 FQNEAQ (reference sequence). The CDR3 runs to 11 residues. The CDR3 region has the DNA TGTGCCAGCGGGGCCGCCTACGAGCAGTACTTC. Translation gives CASGAAYEQYF.